One TCR beta chain is described in this entry. Antigen specificity is unknown. The CDR3 sequence is 16 residues long. V dropped 6 bases and J dropped 0; count of bases not matched to a gene: 7. Looked up from germline, CDR1 is SNHLY and CDR2 is FYNNEI. The data were produced by immunoSEQ multiplex PCR, yet TCRdb's version contains in-frame clones alone and is incomplete. The data show about a million clones, with about 75% seen just once and roughly 1.4% held by the top ten. The data originate from a study of shared clonotypes between healthy human individuals. Whole-study results and caveats: The study generally estimated greater richness for naive than memory subsets.

V gene TRBV2 combines with J gene TRBJ2-2, with TRBD1 matching 7 bases. The sequence was obtained from a man between 18 and 35 years old in good health. What was sequenced was memory CD4+ T cells sorted from blood. The subset: CD45RA-negative fraction. DNA of the CDR3: TGTGCCAGCAGCCTAACCGGGACAGCGAACACCGGGGAGCTGTTTTTT. This sequence encodes CASSLTGTANTGELFF.